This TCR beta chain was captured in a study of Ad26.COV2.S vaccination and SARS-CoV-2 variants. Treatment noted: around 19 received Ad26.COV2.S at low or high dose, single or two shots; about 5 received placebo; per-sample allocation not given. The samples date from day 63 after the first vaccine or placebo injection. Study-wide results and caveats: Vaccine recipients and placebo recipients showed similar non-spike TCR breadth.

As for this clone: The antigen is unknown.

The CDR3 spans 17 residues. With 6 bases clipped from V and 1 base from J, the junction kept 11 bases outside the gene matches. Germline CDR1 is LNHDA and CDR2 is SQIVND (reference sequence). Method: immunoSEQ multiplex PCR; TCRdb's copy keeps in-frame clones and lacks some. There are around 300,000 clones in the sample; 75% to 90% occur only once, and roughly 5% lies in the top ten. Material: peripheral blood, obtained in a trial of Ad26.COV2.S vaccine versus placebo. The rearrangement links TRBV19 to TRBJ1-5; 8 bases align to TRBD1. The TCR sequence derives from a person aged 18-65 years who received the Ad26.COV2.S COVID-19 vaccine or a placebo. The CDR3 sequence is CASRDRGGGDSNQPQHF. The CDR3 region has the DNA TGTGCCAGTAGAGACAGGGGTGGGGGAGACAGCAATCAGCCCCAGCATTTT.